The 9 T cell receptor beta chains in this list originate from one sample, sequenced in a study of OX40 agonist ivuxolimab in advanced cancers. TCRdb's copy holds only in-frame clones and misses some; the assay was immunoSEQ multiplex PCR. Here the sample spans roughly 80,000 clones, 83% being singletons. Sequenced material: CD4+ or CD8+ T cells sorted from blood, taken in a trial of the OX40 agonist ivuxolimab. All receptors derive from an adult with an advanced solid tumor such as melanoma, head and neck, liver or kidney cancer.

This chain joins TRBV7-3 and TRBJ1-1; the D gene is possibly TRBD1 (5 bases). Germline CDR1 and CDR2: SGHTA and FQGTGA. V was trimmed by 5 bases and J by 3 bases, leaving 10 bases between them. This CDR3 is 13 amino acids long. The CDR3 nucleotides are TGTGCCAGCAGCATCAGGGCCGACACTGAAGCTTTCTTT. Protein: CASSIRADTEAFF. Complete variable domain (other parts from reference TRBV7-3 and TRBJ1-1): GAGVSQTPSNKVTEKGKYVELRCDPISGHTALYWYRQSLGQGPEFLIYFQGTGAADDSGLPNDRFFAVRPEGSVSTLKIQRTERGDSAVYLCASSIRADTEAFFGQGTRLTVV.

There are a few counts of this clone. The chain uses TRBV6-5 and TRBJ2-5; TRBD1 agrees at 8 bases. The CDR3 runs to 13 residues. The junction had 2 bases not matched to a gene; V was cut back by 2 bases and J by 6 bases. Germline assignment: CDR1 MNHEY and CDR2 SVGAGI. The CDR3 bases are TGTGCCAGCAGTTACGACAGGGGAAAGACCCAGTACTTC. The encoded protein is CASSYDRGKTQYF.

The rearrangement uses TRBV29-1 and TRBJ2-7, with D uncertain. The CDR3 is made up of 11 amino acids. Germline CDR1 SQVTM, CDR2 ANQGSEA. The V end was cut by 4 bases, the J end by 1 base, with 5 bases between. This CDR3 reads CSVGVSYEQYF. The CDR3 nucleotides read TGCAGCGTTGGGGTTTCCTACGAGCAGTACTTC.

In its sample, this clone was seen a few times. The V and J genes are TRBV7-8 and TRBJ1-5; no clear D. Looked up from germline, CDR1 is SGHVS and CDR2 is FQNEAQ. This CDR3 comprises 12 residues. Trimming left V 5 bases short and J 6 bases short, with 8 bases between. CDR3 loop: CASSATGQPQHF. CDR3 in DNA: TGTGCCAGCAGCGCTACCGGTCAGCCCCAGCATTTT. The full variable domain, rest sourced from reference TRBV7-8 and TRBJ1-5, is GAGVSQSPRYKVAKRGQDVALRCDPISGHVSLFWYQQALGQGPEFLTYFQNEAQLDKSGLPSDRFFAERPEGSVSTLKIQRTQQEDSAVYLCASSATGQPQHFGDGTRLSIL.

This clone was seen only a few times. The genes are TRBV5-1 and TRBJ2-1, with 10 bases lining up with TRBD2. The CDR3 has 15 residues. The V and J ends lost 2 bases and 7 bases, in that order; junction bases with no gene match: 6. CDR1 and CDR2 from the germline V gene are SGHRS and YFSETQ. CDR3 region: CASSLSLAGANEQFF. CDR3 in DNA: TGCGCCAGCAGCTTATCCCTAGCGGGAGCTAATGAGCAGTTCTTC. The variable domain in full, with the rest retrieved from reference TRBV5-1 and TRBJ2-1, is KAGVTQTPRYLIKTRGQQVTLSCSPISGHRSVSWYQQTPGQGLQFLFEYFSETQRNKGNFPGRFSGRQFSNSRSEMNVSTLELGDSALYLCASSLSLAGANEQFFGPGTRLTVL.

The V gene is TRBV6-1, the J gene TRBJ2-5; no definite D call. V lost 11 bases, J lost 7 bases, and 20 bases lay in between. CDR1 is MNHNS and CDR2 is SASEGT in the germline V gene. This CDR3 is built from 13 residues. The CDR3 reads CAVQSAGFGTQYF. CDR3 sequence (DNA): TGTGCCGTCCAATCGGCAGGTTTCGGGACCCAGTACTTC.

The V call is TRBV2, the J call TRBJ1-4, with 7 positions matching TRBD1. Unmatched junction bases numbered 9, after V lost 6 bases and J lost 8 bases. The germline CDR1 and CDR2 sequences are SNHLY and FYNNEI. The CDR3 covers 14 residues. The CDR3 DNA reads TGTGCCAGCAGAGGGGGACAGCCTGGGGAAAAACTGTTTTTT. This codes for CASRGGQPGEKLFF.

The V gene is TRBV19, the J gene TRBJ1-4; possible D gene TRBD1, 5 bases. This CDR3 spans 15 amino acids. Germline V lookup: CDR1 LNHDA, CDR2 SQIVND (reference sequence). The ends were cut back, 3 bases at V and 4 bases at J, with 12 bases in the middle. DNA of the CDR3: TGTGCCAGTAGTATGGGAGGGGACGGTAATGAAAAACTGTTTTTT. Amino acid sequence: CASSMGGDGNEKLFF.

The CDR3 coding sequence is TGTGCCATCAGTGGCCTAGCGGGGGCCTCTAGCACAGATACGCAGTATTTT. This codes for CAISGLAGASSTDTQYF. V usage is TRBV10-3 and J usage is TRBJ2-3, with 10 bases identical to TRBD2. V lost 4 bases to trimming and J lost 0 bases; unmatched junction nucleotides: 7. The germline V gene has CDR1 ENHRY and CDR2 SYGVKD. This CDR3 is 17 amino acids long.